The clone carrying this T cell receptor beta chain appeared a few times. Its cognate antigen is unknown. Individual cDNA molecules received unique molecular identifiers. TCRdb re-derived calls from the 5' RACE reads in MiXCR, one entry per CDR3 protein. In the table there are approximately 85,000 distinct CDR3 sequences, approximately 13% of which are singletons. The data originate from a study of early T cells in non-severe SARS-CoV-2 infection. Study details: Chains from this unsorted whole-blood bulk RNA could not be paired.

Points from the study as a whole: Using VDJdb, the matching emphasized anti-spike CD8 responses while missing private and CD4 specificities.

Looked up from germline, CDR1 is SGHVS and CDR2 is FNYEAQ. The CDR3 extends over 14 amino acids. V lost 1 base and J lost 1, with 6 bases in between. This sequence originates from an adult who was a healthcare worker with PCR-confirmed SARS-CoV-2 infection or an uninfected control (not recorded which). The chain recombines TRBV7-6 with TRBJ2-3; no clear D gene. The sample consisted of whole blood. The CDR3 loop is CASSLGPGTDTQYF. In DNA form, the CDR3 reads TGTGCCAGCAGCTTAGGGCCAGGCACAGATACGCAGTATTTT.